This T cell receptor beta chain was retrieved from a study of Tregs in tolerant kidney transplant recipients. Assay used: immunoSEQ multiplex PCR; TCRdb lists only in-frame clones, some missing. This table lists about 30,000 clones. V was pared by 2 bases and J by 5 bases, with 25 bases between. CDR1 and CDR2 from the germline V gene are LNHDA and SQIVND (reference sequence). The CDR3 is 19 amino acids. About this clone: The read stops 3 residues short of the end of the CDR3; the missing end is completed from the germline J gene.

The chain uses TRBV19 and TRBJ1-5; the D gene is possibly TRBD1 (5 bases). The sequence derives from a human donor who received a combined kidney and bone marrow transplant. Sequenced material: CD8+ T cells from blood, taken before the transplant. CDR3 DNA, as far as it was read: TGTGCCAGTAGTATACAAGCTTGGGCATCCAGGGCGGAAGATCAGCCC. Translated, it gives CASSIQAWASRAEDQP. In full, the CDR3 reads CASSIQAWASRAEDQPQHF.